A single sample gave rise to the 30 T cell receptor beta chains below, sequenced in a study of T cells in Graves' hyperthyroidism and ophthalmopathy. Amplification targeted TCR beta CDR3 regions from RNA transcripts. The primer set for the first-round RT-PCR of the TCR CDR3 was HTBI. TCRdb re-called the multiplex PCR reads through MiXCR, storing one row per CDR3 protein. The sample has about 840,000 distinct CDR3 sequences, more than 30% seen once. The source material was blood. These TCRs come from a man aged 18-30 years with Graves' hyperthyroidism.

This clonotype was detected many times. The rearrangement joins TRBV29-1 to TRBJ2-5; tentatively, D is TRBD2 (5 bases). The germline CDR1 and CDR2 sequences are SQVTM and ANQGSEA. V was trimmed by 7 bases and J by 2 bases, leaving 14 bases between them. This CDR3 is built from 13 residues. The CDR3 nucleotides are TGCAGCGCCAGAGGGAGCGGACAAGAGACCCAGTACTTC. Its translation: CSARGSGQETQYF.

The chain employs TRBV7-2 and TRBJ2-5; no definite D call. The CDR3 covers 16 residues. The germline CDR1 and CDR2 sequences are SGHTA and FQGNSA. V gave up 0 bases and J gave up 1 base, with 12 bases separating them. CDR3 coding DNA: TGTGCCAGCAGCTTAGCCCCGATGGCGGCCCAAGAGACCCAGTACTTC. This sequence encodes CASSLAPMAAQETQYF.

This clonotype has a count of ten or more. The chain carries TRBV24-1 and TRBJ2-2; the D is unclear. Trimming left V 4 bases short and J 4 bases short, with 6 bases between. This CDR3 is built from 13 residues. The germline V gene has CDR1 KGHDR and CDR2 SFDVKD. CDR3 in amino acids: CATSDPVTGELFF. CDR3 in DNA: TGTGCCACCAGTGACCCCGTCACCGGGGAGCTGTTTTTT.

This clonotype was found a few times. J is TRBJ2-7 and V is TRBV20-1; the D is unclear. Germline V lookup: CDR1 DFQATT, CDR2 SNEGSKA (reference sequence). CDR3 length equals 12 residues. As DNA, the CDR3 is TGCAGCCCCGACATATACTCCTACGAGCAGTACTTC. Translated, it gives CSPDIYSYEQYF.

This clonotype was seen a few times. The J gene is TRBJ1-2, the V gene TRBV4-1; 9 bases agree with TRBD1. J was trimmed by 13 bases and V by 0 bases; bases with no gene match: 6. There are 13 residues in the CDR3. The germline V gene has CDR1 MGHRA and CDR2 YSYEKL. As DNA, the CDR3 is TGCGCCAGCAGCCAAGATAGGGACAGGGCGGCCACCTTC. Translating gives CASSQDRDRAATF.

The rearrangement joins TRBV4-3 to TRBJ1-1; TRBD1 is a possible D gene (6 bases). V was cut by 6 bases and J by 0 bases, with 14 bases left in between. CDR3 length equals 15 residues. The germline CDR1 and CDR2 sequences are LGHNA and YSLEER. CDR3 coding DNA: TGCGCCAGCAGAGGGGGGGCTGGGATGAACACTGAAGCTTTCTTT. This gives the protein CASRGGAGMNTEAFF.

This clonotype was counted ten times or more. The V call is TRBV5-5, the J call TRBJ2-2; a possible D gene is TRBD2 (6 bases). Germline loops: CDR1 SGHKS, CDR2 YYEKEE (reference sequence). With 3 bases removed from V and 7 bases from J, the gap between germline ends came to 7 bases. CDR3 length: 12 amino acids. CDR3 sequence: CASSWRGGELFF. DNA for the CDR3: TGTGCCAGCAGCTGGCGGGGCGGGGAGCTGTTTTTT.

This clonotype came up a few times. This chain joins TRBV9 and TRBJ2-2; TRBD2 aligns across 8 bases. This CDR3 has 15 amino acids. The V and J ends lost 2 bases and 3 bases, in that order; junction bases with no gene match: 3. Germline V gives CDR1 SGDLS, CDR2 YYNGEE. CDR3 residues: CASSVSGTYTGELFF. CDR3 nucleotides: TGTGCCAGCAGCGTTAGCGGGACCTACACCGGGGAGCTGTTTTTT.

The CDR3: CASSSMPKGTNTEAFF. CDR3 DNA: TGTGCCAGCAGCTCCATGCCCAAGGGGACGAACACTGAAGCTTTCTTT. The rearrangement links TRBV11-3 to TRBJ1-1; D perhaps matches TRBD1 (5 bases). The length of the CDR3 is 16 residues. The germline gives CDR1 SGHNT, CDR2 YENEEA. Trimming shortened V by 4 bases and J by 1 base, and 16 bases separated the two germline ends.

The chain uses TRBV9 and TRBJ1-1; tentative D call: TRBD1 (5 bases). Germline loops: CDR1 SGDLS, CDR2 YYNGEE. CDR3 length: 13 amino acids. Trimming pared 5 bases from V and 6 bases from J, leaving 14 bases between. The CDR3 DNA is TGTGCCAGCAGGGGGCGAGGTTACTCTGAAGCTTTCTTT. This encodes CASRGRGYSEAFF.

The chain carries TRBV28 and TRBJ2-7; a weak D match, TRBD1 (5 bases). The ends were cut back, 2 bases at V and 3 bases at J, with 11 bases in the middle. This CDR3 has 14 residues. CDR1 is MDHEN, CDR2 SYDVKM, per germline. CDR3 residues: CASSLRGPYYEQYF. The CDR3 DNA follows: TGTGCCAGCAGTTTAAGGGGCCCCTACTACGAGCAGTACTTC.

This clonotype was seen a handful of times. CDR3 DNA sequence: TGCAGTGCTCTCTATGGGGGAGCGGAGACCCAGTACTTC. Its protein is CSALYGGAETQYF. The V gene is TRBV20-1, the J gene TRBJ2-5; D is perhaps TRBD1 or TRBD2 (5 bases each). The CDR3 sequence is 13 residues long. From germline, CDR1 is DFQATT and CDR2 SNEGSKA (reference sequence). V was clipped by 5 bases and J by 5 bases, with 15 bases between them.

This clonotype was recorded at least ten times. J is TRBJ2-2 and V is TRBV2; the D gene could be TRBD1 or TRBD2 (5 bases each). The CDR3 spans 15 residues. Germline values: CDR1 SNHLY, CDR2 FYNNEI. The V end lost 4 bases, the J end lost 2 bases, and 11 bases lay between the germline ends. The CDR3 reads CASSVGTYNTGELFF. CDR3 in DNA: TGTGCCAGCAGTGTCGGGACCTATAACACCGGGGAGCTGTTTTTT.

The J gene is TRBJ1-3, the V gene TRBV9, with unresolved D. The length of the CDR3 is 14 residues. V lost 3 bases and J lost 1, with 8 bases in between. Germline V gives CDR1 SGDLS, CDR2 YYNGEE. The CDR3 here is CASSEGNSGNTIYF. In nucleotides, the CDR3 is TGTGCCAGCAGCGAAGGGAATTCTGGAAACACCATATATTTT.

In its sample, this clonotype was seen many times. The chain recombines TRBV2 with TRBJ1-1; D is ambiguous. Germline V CDR1 and CDR2: SNHLY, FYNNEI. V lost 6 bases and J lost 9, with 11 bases in between. The CDR3 is 11 residues long. For the CDR3, the DNA is TGTGCCAGCAGCCCTTACAGCCAAGCTTTCTTT. The encoded protein is CASSPYSQAFF.

This clonotype was detected a few times. Here the CDR3 reads CASSISAGAYEQYF. CDR3 sequence (DNA): TGTGCCAGTAGTATTTCCGCCGGGGCCTACGAGCAGTACTTC. The chain links TRBV19 to TRBJ2-7; the D gene is possibly TRBD2 (5 bases). Germline CDR1 and CDR2: LNHDA and SQIVND (reference sequence). There are 14 residues in the CDR3. With 3 bases removed from V and 2 bases from J, the gap between germline ends came to 11 bases.

Many counts were recorded for this clonotype. CDR3 sequence (DNA): TGCAGCGTTGGATCGGCAGGGACCGGCACTGAAGCTTTCTTT. Its protein product is CSVGSAGTGTEAFF. This chain links TRBV29-1 with TRBJ1-1; TRBD1 is a possible D gene (5 bases). Germline-derived CDR1 and CDR2 are SQVTM and ANQGSEA. This CDR3 has 14 residues. V lost 4 bases to trimming and J lost 4 bases, with 16 bases between them.

This clonotype was seen at least ten times. The chain joins TRBV2 to TRBJ2-7; D remains ambiguous. The germline CDR1 and CDR2 sequences are SNHLY and FYNNEI. There are 12 residues in the CDR3. V was pared by 5 bases and J by 6 bases, with 11 bases between. The CDR3 here is CASSSTATEQYF. The CDR3 nucleotides are TGTGCCAGCAGTTCTACAGCCACCGAGCAGTACTTC.

This clonotype came up a few times. The chain links TRBV11-1 to TRBJ2-7; D unclear. The germline gives CDR1 SGHAT, CDR2 FQDESV (reference sequence). The CDR3 spans 14 residues. V was pared by 6 bases and J by 2 bases, with 14 bases between. This CDR3 reads CASSSDPGAYEQYF. In DNA, the CDR3 is TGTGCCAGCAGTTCCGATCCAGGCGCCTACGAGCAGTACTTC.

In this sample, this clonotype turned up a few times. This chain uses TRBV4-1 with TRBJ1-1; D gene unclear. Germline CDR1 MGHRA, CDR2 YSYEKL. The CDR3 is made up of 13 amino acids. V was cut by 4 bases and J by 11 bases, with 17 bases left in between. The CDR3 nucleotides are TGCGCCAGCAGCCCCCTGTGGCACCTAGGCGCTTTCTTT. Translation: CASSPLWHLGAFF.

This clonotype was recorded a few times. The chain couples TRBV5-1 to TRBJ1-1; TRBD1 might be the D (5 bases). The CDR3 loop spans 13 amino acids. Germline CDR1 is SGHRS and CDR2 is YFSETQ. With 5 bases removed from V and 5 bases from J, the gap between germline ends came to 13 bases. This CDR3 is CASRAGLGTEAFF. As DNA, the CDR3 is TGCGCCAGCAGAGCGGGGCTGGGAACTGAAGCTTTCTTT. The full variable domain, completed using reference TRBV5-1 and TRBJ1-1, is KAGVTQTPRYLIKTRGQQVTLSCSPISGHRSVSWYQQTPGQGLQFLFEYFSETQRNKGNFPGRFSGRQFSNSRSEMNVSTLELGDSALYLCASRAGLGTEAFFGQGTRLTVV.

The chain has TRBV20-1 and TRBJ2-7, with a weak D call TRBD2 (5 bases). The CDR3 contains 15 residues. Germline V gene data show CDR1 as DFQATT and CDR2 as SNEGSKA (reference sequence). V was pared by 5 bases and J by 0 bases, with 17 bases between. In DNA, the CDR3 is TGCAGTGCTTTAGACGGGAAGGGATCCTCCTACGAGCAGTACTTC. Translated: CSALDGKGSSYEQYF.

Points on this clonotype: The CDR3 does not close with the conserved phenylalanine or tryptophan, likely indicating a read error. V usage is TRBV12-3 or TRBV12-4 and J usage is TRBJ1-2; D is unresolved. This CDR3 has 15 amino acids. V dropped 6 bases and J dropped 2 bases, with 16 bases sitting between them. DNA for the CDR3: TGTGCCAGCAGCCAAGATCTGGGAATAAACTATGGCTACACCCTC. This gives the protein CASSQDLGINYGYTL.

A word on this clonotype: A much larger clone lies a single base off, so this may be a read error. The V and J genes are TRBV7-9 and TRBJ1-5; D unclear. Germline CDR1 is SEHNR and CDR2 is FQNEAQ (reference sequence). Trimming removed 5 bases from V and 6 bases from J, with 8 bases in between. The CDR3 has 12 amino acids. CDR3 DNA: TGTGCCAGCAGCCAACAGAGTCAGCCCCAGCATTTT. This gives the protein CASSQQSQPQHF.

The rearrangement joins TRBV20-1 to TRBJ2-7; unclear D gene. The length of the CDR3 is 11 residues. Germline V gene sequence: CDR1 DFQATT, CDR2 SNEGSKA (reference sequence). Trimming stripped 0 bases from V and 7 bases from J, with 7 bases between. The CDR3 region has the DNA TGCAGTGCTAGAGATGGAGATGAGCAGTACTTC. Protein: CSARDGDEQYF.

V is TRBV5-4 and J is TRBJ1-1; tentatively, D is TRBD1 (6 bases). Germline V CDR1 and CDR2: SGHNT, YYREEE (reference sequence). V was pared by 5 bases and J by 6 bases, with 17 bases between. The CDR3 has 14 amino acids. The CDR3 is CASSIGQSSAEAFF. CDR3 coding DNA: TGTGCCAGCAGTATAGGACAGTCTAGCGCTGAAGCTTTCTTT.

This clonotype was counted ten times or more. The rearrangement joins TRBV19 to TRBJ1-1; TRBD1 matches 8 bases. The CDR3 has 14 residues. Looked up from germline, CDR1 is LNHDA and CDR2 is SQIVND (reference sequence). V shed 4 bases, J shed 0 bases, and the junction held 1 base outside the gene matches. CDR3: CASSRTGLNTEAFF. Here the CDR3 DNA reads TGTGCCAGTAGTAGGACAGGGTTGAACACTGAAGCTTTCTTT.

As DNA, the CDR3 is TGTGCCAGCAGCGTAGGTCTCTCCAGGGGGCGAGAGACCCAGTACTTC. Translating gives CASSVGLSRGRETQYF. The gene calls are TRBV9 and TRBJ2-5; the match to TRBD1 covers 8 bases. The CDR3 totals 16 residues. V gave up 0 bases and J gave up 4 bases; unmatched junction bases: 8. Per germline, CDR1 SGDLS and CDR2 YYNGEE.

In this sample, this clonotype turned up many times. The chain recombines TRBV24-1 with TRBJ1-2, with TRBD1 identical over 8 bases. Germline V gene sequence: CDR1 KGHDR, CDR2 SFDVKD. The CDR3 extends over 16 amino acids. Trimming took 8 bases from V and 4 from J; bases not matched to a gene: 14. The chain's CDR3 is CATKDPGGGRGYGYTF. In nucleotides, the CDR3 is TGTGCCACCAAGGACCCAGGGGGCGGTCGGGGCTATGGCTACACCTTC.

This clonotype was found a few times. V and J are TRBV7-8 and TRBJ2-2; D might be TRBD2 (5 bases). The CDR3 is 16 residues long. CDR1 and CDR2 (germline): SGHVS, FQNEAQ. Trimming stripped 1 base from V and 2 bases from J, with 11 bases between. This CDR3 reads CASSLDRLANTGELFF. CDR3 bases: TGTGCCAGCAGCTTAGATCGGCTAGCTAACACCGGGGAGCTGTTTTTT.